These 24 T cell receptor beta chains were sequenced from one sample in a study of cytomegalovirus exposure and HLA in healthy donors. Some clones are missing from TCRdb's copy, which holds only in-frame ones; the method was immunoSEQ multiplex PCR. The data contain roughly 250,000 clones, around 87% of them singletons. Source material: PBMCs. The receptors here all came from a woman aged 30 to 39 in good health and CMV-seropositive.

This sequence joins TRBV6-1 and TRBJ1-4; possible D gene TRBD1, 5 bases. The germline gives CDR1 MNHNS, CDR2 SASEGT. The CDR3 is 13 amino acids. Trimming shortened V by 9 bases and J by 6 bases, and 14 bases separated the two germline ends. CDR3 loop: CASARGFDEKLFF. CDR3 coding DNA: TGTGCCAGTGCCCGGGGGTTCGATGAAAAACTGTTTTTT.

V and J are TRBV7-3 and TRBJ2-2, with 7 bases fitting TRBD1. From germline, CDR1 is SGHTA and CDR2 FQGTGA. With V trimmed by 4 bases and J by 8 bases, 7 bases remained unmatched. The CDR3 is 14 amino acids. CDR3 sequence (DNA): TGTGCCAGCAGCTCCTACAGGGGTACAGGGGAGCTGTTTTTT. Protein product: CASSSYRGTGELFF.

The V gene is TRBV5-1, the J gene TRBJ1-3; 7 bases fit TRBD1. The V gene's germline CDR1 is SGHRS and CDR2 YFSETQ. The CDR3 contains 17 residues. After removal of 0 bases from V and 0 bases from J, the junction contained 6 bases not matched to a gene. CDR3 nucleotides: TGCGCCAGCAGCTTGGGACAGGGCATTAACTCTGGAAACACCATATATTTT. Amino acids: CASSLGQGINSGNTIYF.

Turning to this clone: The sample holds other DNA sequences that translate to the same CDR3. The chain combines TRBV30 with TRBJ1-2, with D possibly being TRBD1 (5 bases). The germline gives CDR1 GTSNPN, CDR2 SVGIG (reference sequence). CDR3 size: 13 residues. Trimming removed 2 bases at V and 2 bases at J, with 9 bases between. The CDR3 coding sequence is TGTGCCTGGAGTCTCGACAGAAACTATGGCTACACCTTC. Translating gives CAWSLDRNYGYTF. The full variable domain, in which reference TRBV30 and TRBJ1-2 provide the parts outside the CDR3, is SQTIHQWPATLVQPVGSPLSLECTVEGTSNPNLYWYRQAAGRGLQLLFYSVGIGQISSEVPQNLSASRPQDRQFILSSKKLLLSDSGFYLCAWSLDRNYGYTFGSGTRLTVV.

This clone was seen many times. This chain links TRBV19 with TRBJ2-7, with 7 bases lining up with TRBD1. This CDR3 spans 13 amino acids. From germline, CDR1 is LNHDA and CDR2 SQIVND (reference sequence). V lost 7 bases, J lost 2 bases, and 5 bases stayed unmatched. CDR3 DNA sequence: TGTGCCAGTACGGACAGGCGCCCCTACGAGCAGTACTTC. It yields the protein CASTDRRPYEQYF.

The chain links TRBV9 to TRBJ2-7; 8 nucleotides align to TRBD2. Germline V gene data show CDR1 as SGDLS and CDR2 as YYNGEE. The junction had 5 bases not matched to a gene; V was cut back by 0 bases and J by 0 bases. The CDR3 is 16 amino acids. The CDR3 sequence: CASSVGGGRYSYEQYF. The CDR3 coding sequence is TGTGCCAGCAGCGTAGGGGGCGGGAGGTACTCCTACGAGCAGTACTTC.

The chain uses TRBV10-3 and TRBJ2-5, with a possible D match to TRBD1 (5 bases). The germline V and J ends were trimmed by 2 bases and 5 bases, with 9 bases remaining between them. This CDR3 region has 13 residues. Germline CDR1 ENHRY, CDR2 SYGVKD. In nucleotides, the CDR3 is TGTGCCATCAGTGAGGGGGCTTGGGAGACCCAGTACTTC. Protein sequence: CAISEGAWETQYF.

The rearrangement uses TRBV6-1 and TRBJ2-1; 8 bases line up with TRBD1. V lost 6 bases, J lost 7 bases, and 5 bases stayed unmatched. The CDR3 runs to 13 residues. Germline lookup yields CDR1 MNHNS and CDR2 SASEGT. CDR3 region: CASRRQGTNEQFF. The CDR3 bases are TGTGCCAGCAGGCGACAGGGGACAAATGAGCAGTTCTTC.

This clone has a handful of counts. The chain recombines TRBV27 with TRBJ1-1, with 7 bases matching TRBD1. Germline lookup yields CDR1 MNHEY and CDR2 SMNVEV (reference sequence). With V trimmed by 3 bases and J by 1 base, 11 bases remained unmatched. The CDR3 is 17 amino acids. CDR3 in amino acids: CASSFWGVDRRNTEAFF. The CDR3 nucleotides read TGTGCCAGCAGTTTTTGGGGGGTGGACAGGAGGAACACTGAAGCTTTCTTT.

The chain is built from TRBV7-9 and TRBJ2-2, with TRBD2 matching 10 bases. Trimming removed 3 bases from V and 6 bases from J; junction bases left unmatched: 10. The CDR3 sequence is 17 residues long. CDR1 SEHNR and CDR2 FQNEAQ come from the germline V gene (reference sequence). In DNA form, the CDR3 reads TGTGCCAGCAGCTTTAATCCCCGGCTAGCGGGAGCCGGGGAGCTGTTTTTT. It yields the protein CASSFNPRLAGAGELFF.

In DNA, the CDR3 is TGTGCCAGCAGCTCAGGGGGCGGGCGTAATCAGCCCCAGCATTTT. Translated, it gives CASSSGGGRNQPQHF. The chain has TRBV6-5 and TRBJ1-5; TRBD1 aligns across 8 bases. Germline V gene data show CDR1 as MNHEY and CDR2 as SVGAGI. The length of the CDR3 is 15 residues. J was trimmed by 4 bases and V by 6 bases; bases with no gene match: 8.

The V gene is TRBV2, the J gene TRBJ2-3; a possible D gene is TRBD2 (6 bases). The CDR3 length is 14 residues. Germline loops: CDR1 SNHLY, CDR2 FYNNEI. The germline V and J ends were trimmed by 6 bases and 0 bases, with 10 bases remaining between them. Written as DNA, the CDR3 is TGTGCCAGCAGGGGGGGAAGGAGCACAGATACGCAGTATTTT. It translates to CASRGGRSTDTQYF. Complete variable domain (other parts from reference TRBV2 and TRBJ2-3): EPEVTQTPSHQVTQMGQEVILRCVPISNHLYFYWYRQILGQKVEFLVSFYNNEISEKSEIFDDQFSVERPDGSNFTLKIRSTKLEDSAMYFCASRGGRSTDTQYFGPGTRLTVL.

This CDR3 is CASSYKSSYEQYF. CDR3 DNA sequence: TGTGCCAGCAGTTATAAGAGCTCCTACGAGCAGTACTTC. V usage is TRBV28 and J usage is TRBJ2-7; D not resolved. The CDR3 runs to 13 residues. The germline gives CDR1 MDHEN, CDR2 SYDVKM. V dropped 4 bases and J dropped 0 bases, with 7 bases sitting between them.

This chain links TRBV5-6 with TRBJ2-1; no definite D call. The length of the CDR3 is 15 residues. Germline V CDR1 and CDR2: SGHDT, YYEEEE. V shed 0 bases and J shed 7 bases, with 14 bases lying between them. The CDR3 reads CASSLAGSPRNEQFF. For the CDR3, the DNA is TGTGCCAGCAGCTTGGCGGGTAGCCCGAGGAATGAGCAGTTCTTC.

The rearrangement uses TRBV28 and TRBJ1-3; D is possibly TRBD1 (5 bases). This CDR3 spans 16 amino acids. Germline loops: CDR1 MDHEN, CDR2 SYDVKM. V lost 3 bases and J 0 bases, leaving 12 bases between the germline ends. In nucleotides, the CDR3 is TGTGCCAGCAGTTTCGTTGCGGGACCCTCTGGAAACACCATATATTTT. Translated, it gives CASSFVAGPSGNTIYF.

The V gene is TRBV4-1, the J gene TRBJ1-4, with 9 bases aligning to TRBD1. The CDR3 is made up of 20 amino acids. Germline CDR1 is MGHRA and CDR2 is YSYEKL. The J segment lost 0 bases and the V segment lost 0 bases, leaving 11 bases of the junction unmatched. The CDR3 nucleotides are TGCGCCAGCAGCCAAGATGTGACGGGACAGGGAGCTGCAACTAATGAAAAACTGTTTTTT. Its protein product is CASSQDVTGQGAATNEKLFF.

V gene TRBV4-1 combines with J gene TRBJ1-1; D gene ambiguous. Looked up from germline, CDR1 is MGHRA and CDR2 is YSYEKL. V shed 1 base and J shed 10 bases, with 13 bases lying between them. The CDR3 runs to 13 residues. DNA for the CDR3: TGCGCCAGCAGCCAAGGATGGGTTGGAGGAGCTTTCTTT. Amino acids: CASSQGWVGGAFF.

This chain joins TRBV15 and TRBJ1-1, with unresolved D. CDR1 LNHNV and CDR2 YYDKDF come from the germline V gene (reference sequence). This CDR3 comprises 14 residues. V was trimmed by 0 bases and J by 1 base, leaving 6 bases between them. CDR3 bases: TGTGCCACCAGCAGAGATGCGGAGAACACTGAAGCTTTCTTT. Amino acids: CATSRDAENTEAFF.

This clone came up a few times. This chain joins TRBV28 and TRBJ2-7; 8 positions agree with TRBD1. V was clipped by 6 bases and J by 2 bases; unmatched bases: 0. Germline V CDR1 and CDR2: MDHEN, SYDVKM. The CDR3 length is 12 residues. DNA for the CDR3: TGTGCCAGCAGGACAGGGGCCTACGAGCAGTACTTC. Translation gives CASRTGAYEQYF.

This sequence joins TRBV4-2 and TRBJ1-4, with D possibly matching TRBD1 (5 bases). Trimming stripped 0 bases from V and 3 bases from J, with 14 bases between. Germline V gives CDR1 LGHNA, CDR2 YNFKEQ. The CDR3 extends over 17 amino acids. The CDR3 here is CASSQEDVTGSNEKLFF. In DNA, the CDR3 is TGTGCCAGCAGCCAAGAAGATGTAACAGGCTCTAATGAAAAACTGTTTTTT.

The CDR3 bases are TGTGCCAGCAGTTTATTTAAAACAGGCTACAATGAGCAGTTCTTC. It codes for CASSLFKTGYNEQFF. This chain joins TRBV28 and TRBJ2-1; TRBD1 might be the D (5 bases). V shed 1 base and J shed 3 bases, with 10 bases lying between them. The CDR3 spans 15 residues. Per the germline V gene, CDR1 is MDHEN and CDR2 is SYDVKM. The variable domain in full, completed from reference TRBV28 and TRBJ2-1, reads DVKVTQSSRYLVKRTGEKVFLECVQDMDHENMFWYRQDPGLGLRLIYFSYDVKMKEKGDIPEGYSVSREKKERFSLILESASTNQTSMYLCASSLFKTGYNEQFFGPGTRLTVL.

The chain joins TRBV25-1 to TRBJ1-4; 7 bases fit TRBD1. Germline V gene sequence: CDR1 MGHDK, CDR2 SYGVNS. After removal of 6 bases from V and 3 bases from J, the junction contained 4 bases not matched to a gene. The CDR3 length is 14 residues. DNA of the CDR3: TGTGCCAGCAGCGAGGGGGCGGCTAATGAAAAACTGTTTTTT. This translates into CASSEGAANEKLFF. Variable domain in full (rest from reference TRBV25-1 and TRBJ1-4): EADIYQTPRYLVIGTGKKITLECSQTMGHDKMYWYQQDPGMELHLIHYSYGVNSTEKGDLSSESTVSRIRTEHFPLTLESARPSHTSQYLCASSEGAANEKLFFGSGTQLSVL.

This chain links TRBV6-1 with TRBJ2-3; D possibly corresponds to TRBD2 (6 bases). Trimming shortened V by 3 bases and J by 3 bases, and 19 bases separated the two germline ends. The CDR3 has 17 amino acids. The V gene's germline CDR1 is MNHNS and CDR2 SASEGT. The DNA of the CDR3 is TGTGCCAGCAGTGAGTGGGGGGTGTCGAAGGGGACAGATACGCAGTATTTT. It codes for CASSEWGVSKGTDTQYF.

Only one count was recorded for this clone. The chain joins TRBV6-4 to TRBJ2-5; the match to TRBD1 covers 12 bases. Germline V CDR1 and CDR2: MRHNA, SNTAGT. With V trimmed by 3 bases and J by 4 bases, 0 bases remained unmatched. The CDR3 extends over 14 amino acids. CDR3 amino acids: CASSEGQGAETQYF. The CDR3, as DNA: TGTGCCAGCAGTGAGGGACAGGGGGCAGAGACCCAGTACTTC.